This T cell receptor (beta chain) was profiled in a study of blood T cell repertoires in COVID-19. Only in-frame clones appear in the TCRdb table, and some are missing; sequencing was by immunoSEQ multiplex PCR. The sample carries roughly 300,000 clones, approximately 86% recorded once. Trimming removed 10 bases from V and 4 bases from J; junction bases left unmatched: 4. CDR1 and CDR2 from the germline V gene are LNHDA and SQIVND (reference sequence). This CDR3 region has 13 residues. This clone has only a few counts. Material for sequencing was PBMCs or T cells enriched from blood (not recorded which). The sequence derives from a woman aged 40-49 years with acute COVID-19. V gene TRBV19 combines with J gene TRBJ1-6, with 7 nucleotides matching TRBD1. CDR3 residues: CATGTVYNSPLHF. The CDR3 region has the DNA TGTGCCACCGGGACAGTTTATAATTCACCCCTCCACTTT.